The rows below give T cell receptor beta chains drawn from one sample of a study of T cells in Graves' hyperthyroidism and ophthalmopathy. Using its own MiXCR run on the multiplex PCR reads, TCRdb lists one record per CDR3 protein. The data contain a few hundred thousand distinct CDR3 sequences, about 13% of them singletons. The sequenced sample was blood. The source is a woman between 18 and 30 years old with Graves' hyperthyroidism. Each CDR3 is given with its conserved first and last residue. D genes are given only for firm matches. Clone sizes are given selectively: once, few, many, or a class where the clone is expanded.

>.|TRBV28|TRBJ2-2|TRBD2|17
CASSLGLAGGNTEELFF
TGTGCCAGCAGTCTCGGACTAGCGGGAGGGAACACCGAGGAGCTGTTTTTT
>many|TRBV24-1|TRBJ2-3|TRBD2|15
CATSDPSGRLDTQYF
TGTGCCACCAGTGATCCTAGCGGGAGGCTTGATACGCAGTATTTT
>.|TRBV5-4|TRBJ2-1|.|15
CASTRLVSSYNEQFF
TGTGCCAGCACCCGGTTGGTGAGCTCCTACAATGAGCAGTTCTTC
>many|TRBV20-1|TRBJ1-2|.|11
CSASSLGGYTF
TGCAGTGCAAGCTCTCTCGGTGGCTACACCTTC
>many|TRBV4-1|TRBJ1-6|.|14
CASSQGLVGSPLHF
TGCGCCAGCAGCCAAGGCTTGGTGGGTTCACCCCTCCACTTT
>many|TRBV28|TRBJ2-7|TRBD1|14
CASSGQGEPYEQYF
TGTGCCAGTTCTGGACAGGGGGAGCCCTACGAGCAGTACTTC
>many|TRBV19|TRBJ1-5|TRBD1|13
CASKDRAVQPQHF
TGTGCCAGTAAGGACAGGGCGGTTCAGCCCCAGCATTTT
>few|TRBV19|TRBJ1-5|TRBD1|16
CASSPQGTVLNQPQHF
TGTGCCAGTAGCCCCCAGGGGACAGTCCTCAATCAGCCCCAGCATTTT
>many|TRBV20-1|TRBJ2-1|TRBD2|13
CSPTSGTYNEQFF
TGCAGTCCAACTAGCGGCACATACAATGAGCAGTTCTTC
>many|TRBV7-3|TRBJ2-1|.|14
CASSLMGAVHEQFF
TGTGCCAGCAGCTTAATGGGGGCGGTCCATGAGCAGTTCTTC
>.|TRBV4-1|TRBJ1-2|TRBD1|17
CASSQDRRTGAADGYTF
TGCGCCAGCAGCCAAGACAGAAGAACAGGGGCAGCGGATGGCTACACCTTC
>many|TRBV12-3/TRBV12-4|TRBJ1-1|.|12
CASIDEGTEAFF
TGTGCCAGCATCGACGAGGGGACTGAAGCTTTCTTT
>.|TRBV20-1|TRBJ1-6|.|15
CSARDGGTENSPLHF
TGCAGTGCTAGAGATGGGGGCACCGAGAATTCACCCCTCCACTTT
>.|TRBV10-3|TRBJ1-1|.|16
CAISVGNSRRATEAFF
TGTGCCATCAGTGTGGGTAACTCCCGACGTGCCACTGAAGCTTTCTTT
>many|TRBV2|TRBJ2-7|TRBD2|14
CASRVTSTSYEQYF
TGTGCCAGCAGGGTGACTAGCACGTCCTACGAGCAGTACTTC
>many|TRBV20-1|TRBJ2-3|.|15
CSAETGWGSTDTQYF
TGCAGTGCGGAAACAGGGTGGGGGAGCACAGATACGCAGTATTTT
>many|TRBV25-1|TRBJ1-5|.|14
CASSENGVDQPQHF
TGTGCCAGCAGTGAAAACGGAGTTGACCAGCCCCAGCATTTT